This T cell receptor beta chain emerged from a study of blood T cell repertoires in COVID-19. Study context: COVID-19 samples collected from the United States, Italy and Spain covered acute and convalescent phases. Sources were T cells, B-cell-depleted T cells, or PBMCs; the material itself was cDNA or gDNA.

Sequencing used immunoSEQ multiplex PCR; TCRdb keeps in-frame clones, though not all of them. The sample carries 68,000 or so clones, 86% recorded once. This clone was observed a handful of times. The TCR comes from a man under 40 with acute or convalescent COVID-19. Material for sequencing was peripheral blood.

The CDR3: CASSVAGLTEAFF. The CDR3 DNA follows: TGTGCCAGCAGTGTGGCAGGTTTGACTGAAGCTTTCTTT. This chain links TRBV2 with TRBJ1-1; D is uncertain. The CDR3 runs to 13 residues. Trimming took off 4 bases at V and 5 bases at J, with 11 bases between the two ends. Germline assignment: CDR1 SNHLY and CDR2 FYNNEI.